This T cell receptor (beta chain) was found in a study of long-term antiretroviral therapy in people with HIV. As for this clone: Antigen unknown.

Study-wide results and caveats: Even long-term ART left TRB diversity below transplant donor controls, despite gains. Whichever time point was examined, clones expanded before ART dominated the repertoire. CDR3 length ranges were narrower in HIV repertoires than in controls.

Going into DNA extraction, samples held roughly 0.95-11 million cryopreserved PBMC. V shed 7 bases and J shed 0 bases, with 14 bases lying between them. CDR3 length: 14 amino acids. Germline CDR1 reads SQVTM; CDR2 reads ANQGSEA. The assay, immunoSEQ v3.0, was run at survey level. Data came from immunoSEQ multiplex PCR; TCRdb stores just in-frame clones and leaves some out. This sample has 20,000 to 25,000 clones, with around 80% found just once. The origin of this receptor is a man aged 25-45 years with HIV. The V gene is TRBV29-1, the J gene TRBJ2-3; tentatively, D is TRBD2 (5 bases). Sequencing used unsorted PBMCs, obtained 4.1 to 4.5 years after starting antiretroviral therapy. The CDR3 DNA reads as TGCAGCGCCGGAGGCGACTCTAGCACAGATACGCAGTATTTT. Translated: CSAGGDSSTDTQYF.